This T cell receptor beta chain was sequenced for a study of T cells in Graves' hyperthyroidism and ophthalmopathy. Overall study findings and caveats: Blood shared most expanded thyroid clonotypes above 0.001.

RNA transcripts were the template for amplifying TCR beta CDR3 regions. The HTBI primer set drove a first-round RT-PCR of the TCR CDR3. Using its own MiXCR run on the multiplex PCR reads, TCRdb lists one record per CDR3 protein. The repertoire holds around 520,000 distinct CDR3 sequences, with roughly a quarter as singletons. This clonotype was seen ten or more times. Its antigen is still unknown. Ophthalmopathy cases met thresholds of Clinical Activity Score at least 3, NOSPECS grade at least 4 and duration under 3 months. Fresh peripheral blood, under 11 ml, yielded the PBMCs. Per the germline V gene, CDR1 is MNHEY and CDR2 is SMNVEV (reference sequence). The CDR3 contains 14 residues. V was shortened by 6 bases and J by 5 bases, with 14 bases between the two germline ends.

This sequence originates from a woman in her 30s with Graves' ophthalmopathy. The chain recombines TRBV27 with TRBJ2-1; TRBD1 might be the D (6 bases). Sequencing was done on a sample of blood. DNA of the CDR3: TGTGCCAGCAGCCCCCTGGACAGTGACAATGAGCAGTTCTTC. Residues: CASSPLDSDNEQFF.